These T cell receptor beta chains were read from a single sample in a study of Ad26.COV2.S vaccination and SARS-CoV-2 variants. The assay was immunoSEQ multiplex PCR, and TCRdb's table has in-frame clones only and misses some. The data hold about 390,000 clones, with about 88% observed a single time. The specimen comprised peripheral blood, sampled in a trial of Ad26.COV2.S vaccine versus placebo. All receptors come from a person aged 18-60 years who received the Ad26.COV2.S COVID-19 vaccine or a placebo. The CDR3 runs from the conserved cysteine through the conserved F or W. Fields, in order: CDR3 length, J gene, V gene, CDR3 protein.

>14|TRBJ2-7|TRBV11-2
CASSLDRGSLEQYF
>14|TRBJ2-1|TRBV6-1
CASSDMRGGNEQFF
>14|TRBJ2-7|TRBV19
CASSNGGHSYEQYF
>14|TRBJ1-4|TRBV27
CASSRAWGGEKLFF
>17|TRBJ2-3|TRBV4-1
CASSKGTSGVVTDTQYF
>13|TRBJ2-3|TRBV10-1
CASSPGIQDTQYF
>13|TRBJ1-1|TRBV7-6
CASSFQENTEAFF
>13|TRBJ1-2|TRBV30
CAWSGTAANAYTF
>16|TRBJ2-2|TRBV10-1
CASSRAGLTNTGELFF
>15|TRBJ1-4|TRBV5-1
CASSLAAGKAEKLFF
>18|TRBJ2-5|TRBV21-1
CASSKEASGGARSETQYF
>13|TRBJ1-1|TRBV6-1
CASSEDRVTEAFF
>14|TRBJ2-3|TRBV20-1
CSASGTLLTDTQYF
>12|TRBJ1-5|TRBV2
CASRAVQQPQHF
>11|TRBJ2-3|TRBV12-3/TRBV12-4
CASSLGHARYF
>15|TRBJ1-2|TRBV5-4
CASLAPGRSPYGYTF
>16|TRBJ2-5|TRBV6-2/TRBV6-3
CASSPTRDREQETQYF
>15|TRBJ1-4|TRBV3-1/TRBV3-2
CASSLFRDSNEKLFF
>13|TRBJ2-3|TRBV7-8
CASSPAGADTQYF
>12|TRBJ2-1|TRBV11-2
CASSSLGDEQFF
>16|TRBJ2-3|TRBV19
CASSARTGVSADTQYF
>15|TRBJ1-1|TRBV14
CASSHGRQGHTEAFF
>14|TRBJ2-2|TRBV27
CASSPAGDTGELFF
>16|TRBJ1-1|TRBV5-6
CASSSITDSMNTEAFF
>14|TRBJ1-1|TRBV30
CAWSRPLPGTEAFF
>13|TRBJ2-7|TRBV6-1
CASSEAPSDEQYF
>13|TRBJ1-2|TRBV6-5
CASSSQQGRGYTF